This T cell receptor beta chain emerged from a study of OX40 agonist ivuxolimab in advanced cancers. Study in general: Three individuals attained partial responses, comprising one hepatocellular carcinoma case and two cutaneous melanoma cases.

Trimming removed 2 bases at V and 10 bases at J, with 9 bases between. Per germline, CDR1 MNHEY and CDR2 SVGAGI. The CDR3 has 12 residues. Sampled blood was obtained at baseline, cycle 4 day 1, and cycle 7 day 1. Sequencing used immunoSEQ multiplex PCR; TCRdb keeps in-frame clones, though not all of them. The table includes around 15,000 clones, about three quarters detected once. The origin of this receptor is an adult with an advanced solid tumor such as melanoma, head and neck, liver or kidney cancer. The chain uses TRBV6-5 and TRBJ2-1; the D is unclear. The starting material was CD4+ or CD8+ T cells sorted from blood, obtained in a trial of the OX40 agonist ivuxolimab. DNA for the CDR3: TGTGCCAGCAGTTACGGGATAACCGAGCAGTTCTTC. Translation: CASSYGITEQFF.